These T cell receptor beta chains were read from a single sample in a study of siplizumab effects on memory and regulatory T cells. This table comes from immunoSEQ multiplex PCR, and its TCRdb copy is limited to in-frame clones, with some not included. This table holds some 53,000 clones, around 97% found once. What was sequenced was naive CD4+ T cells sorted from blood. These receptors all stem from a human donor in good health. Both conserved end residues are part of each CDR3. The D gene is left open where the match is weak. Size is omitted from some rows. Given values are once, few, many or a class for expanded clones.

CDR3 DNA: TGCGCCAGCAGCCCCCATTTTCGACTATACTCTAGCACAGATACGCAGTATTTT
CDR3 protein: CASSPHFRLYSSTDTQYF
D gene: -
J gene: TRBJ2-3
V gene: TRBV5-1
CDR3 length: 18
clone size: once

CDR3 DNA: TGTGCCAGCAGCTTAGGCCGTAAGGACTACGAGCAGTACTTC
CDR3 protein: CASSLGRKDYEQYF
D gene: -
J gene: TRBJ2-7
V gene: TRBV7-8
CDR3 length: 14
clone size: -

CDR3 DNA: TGTGCCAGCAGTGAAAGGACTAGCAGTGAGCAGTTCTTC
CDR3 protein: CASSERTSSEQFF
D gene: TRBD2
J gene: TRBJ2-1
V gene: TRBV6-1
CDR3 length: 13
clone size: -

CDR3 DNA: TGTGCCTGGGGGGGACTAGCGGACTACGAGCAGTACTTC
CDR3 protein: CAWGGLADYEQYF
D gene: TRBD2
J gene: TRBJ2-7
V gene: TRBV30
CDR3 length: 13
clone size: -

CDR3 DNA: TGTGCCAGCAGCGTAGGACAGTACGGCCAGCCCCAGCATTTT
CDR3 protein: CASSVGQYGQPQHF
D gene: -
J gene: TRBJ1-5
V gene: TRBV9
CDR3 length: 14
clone size: -

CDR3 DNA: TGTGCCAGCAGCCCCGCCCAGGGGGCGGGTGAGCAGTTCTTC
CDR3 protein: CASSPAQGAGEQFF
D gene: TRBD1
J gene: TRBJ2-1
V gene: TRBV7-3
CDR3 length: 14
clone size: -

CDR3 DNA: TGCAGCGTTGAAGATTGGTCCAGGGCATCCGGGGAGCTGTTTTTT
CDR3 protein: CSVEDWSRASGELFF
D gene: -
J gene: TRBJ2-2
V gene: TRBV29-1
CDR3 length: 15
clone size: -

CDR3 DNA: TGTGCCAGCAGCTTTAGGGGCGGAAACTATGGCTACACCTTC
CDR3 protein: CASSFRGGNYGYTF
D gene: -
J gene: TRBJ1-2
V gene: TRBV11-3
CDR3 length: 14
clone size: once

CDR3 DNA: TGTGCCAGCAGTCGGGCGGGCTCAGATACGCAGTATTTT
CDR3 protein: CASSRAGSDTQYF
D gene: -
J gene: TRBJ2-3
V gene: TRBV7-3
CDR3 length: 13
clone size: -

CDR3 DNA: TGTGCCAGTAGTAACCGGGGGAAAGCGGGAGAGGTCGATGAGCAGTTCTTC
CDR3 protein: CASSNRGKAGEVDEQFF
D gene: TRBD2
J gene: TRBJ2-1
V gene: TRBV19
CDR3 length: 17
clone size: -

CDR3 DNA: TGCGCCAGCAGCTTGATTGGGGAAAGGGTTGCCAAAAACATTCAGTACTTC
CDR3 protein: CASSLIGERVAKNIQYF
D gene: -
J gene: TRBJ2-4
V gene: TRBV5-1
CDR3 length: 17
clone size: -

CDR3 DNA: TGTGCCAGTAGTACACAGATTTTCTACGAGCAGTACTTC
CDR3 protein: CASSTQIFYEQYF
D gene: -
J gene: TRBJ2-7
V gene: TRBV19
CDR3 length: 13
clone size: -

CDR3 DNA: TGTGCCAGCAGTGAGCTGGCAGAGAACACTGAAGCTTTCTTT
CDR3 protein: CASSELAENTEAFF
D gene: -
J gene: TRBJ1-1
V gene: TRBV6-5
CDR3 length: 14
clone size: -

CDR3 DNA: TGTGCCAGCAGCAAGCCCGGGAGTTTAGCCGGGGAGCTGTTTTTT
CDR3 protein: CASSKPGSLAGELFF
D gene: -
J gene: TRBJ2-2
V gene: TRBV21-1
CDR3 length: 15
clone size: -

CDR3 DNA: TGTGCCAGCAGTTTAGGTCTGAGGGAGGTTGGGGCCAACGTCCTGACTTTC
CDR3 protein: CASSLGLREVGANVLTF
D gene: -
J gene: TRBJ2-6
V gene: TRBV27
CDR3 length: 17
clone size: -